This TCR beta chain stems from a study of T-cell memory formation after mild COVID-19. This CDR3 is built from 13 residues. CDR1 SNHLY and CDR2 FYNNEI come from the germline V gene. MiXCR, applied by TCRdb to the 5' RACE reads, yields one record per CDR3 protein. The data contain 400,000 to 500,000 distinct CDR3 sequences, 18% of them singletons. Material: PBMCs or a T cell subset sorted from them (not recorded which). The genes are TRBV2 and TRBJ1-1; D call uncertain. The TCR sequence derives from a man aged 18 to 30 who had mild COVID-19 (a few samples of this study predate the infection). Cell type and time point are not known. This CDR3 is CDPIEAGNTEAFF. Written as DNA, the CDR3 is TGTGACCCCATCGAGGCGGGGAACACTGAAGCTTTCTTT.